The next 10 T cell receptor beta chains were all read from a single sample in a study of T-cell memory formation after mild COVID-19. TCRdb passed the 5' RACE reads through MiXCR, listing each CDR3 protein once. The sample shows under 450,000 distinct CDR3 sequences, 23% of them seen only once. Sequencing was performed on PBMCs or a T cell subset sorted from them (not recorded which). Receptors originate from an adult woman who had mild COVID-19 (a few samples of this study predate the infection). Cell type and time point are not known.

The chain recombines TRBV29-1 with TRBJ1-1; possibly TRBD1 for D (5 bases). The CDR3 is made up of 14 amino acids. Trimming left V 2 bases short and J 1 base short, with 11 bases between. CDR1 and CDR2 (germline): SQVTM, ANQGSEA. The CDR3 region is CSVELTAKNTEAFF. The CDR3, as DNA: TGCAGCGTTGAATTGACAGCTAAGAACACTGAAGCTTTCTTT. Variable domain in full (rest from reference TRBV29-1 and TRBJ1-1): SAVISQKPSRDICQRGTSLTIQCQVDSQVTMMFWYRQQPGQSLTLIATANQGSEATYESGFVIDKFPISRPNLTFSTLTVSNMSPEDSSIYLCSVELTAKNTEAFFGQGTRLTVV.

CDR3: CASSQAGREQFF. CDR3 in DNA: TGTGCCAGCAGCCAAGCCGGACGGGAGCAGTTCTTC. This chain uses TRBV4-2 with TRBJ2-1; D uncertain. V was cut by 1 base and J by 10 bases, with 8 bases left in between. The germline V gene encodes CDR1 LGHNA and CDR2 YNFKEQ. The CDR3 extends over 12 amino acids.

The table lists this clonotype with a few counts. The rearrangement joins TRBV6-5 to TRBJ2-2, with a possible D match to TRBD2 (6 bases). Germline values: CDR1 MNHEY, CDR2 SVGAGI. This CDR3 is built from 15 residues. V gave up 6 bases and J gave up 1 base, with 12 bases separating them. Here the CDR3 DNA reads TGTGCCAGCAGGCGGGACTTGTTGAACACCGGGGAGCTGTTTTTT. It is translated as CASRRDLLNTGELFF.

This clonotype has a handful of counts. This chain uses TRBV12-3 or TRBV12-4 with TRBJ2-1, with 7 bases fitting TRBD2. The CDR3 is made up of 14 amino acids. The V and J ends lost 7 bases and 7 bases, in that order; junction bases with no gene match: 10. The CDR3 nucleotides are TGTGCCAGCACTCAGACTAGCCCTGGGAATGAGCAGTTCTTC. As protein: CASTQTSPGNEQFF.

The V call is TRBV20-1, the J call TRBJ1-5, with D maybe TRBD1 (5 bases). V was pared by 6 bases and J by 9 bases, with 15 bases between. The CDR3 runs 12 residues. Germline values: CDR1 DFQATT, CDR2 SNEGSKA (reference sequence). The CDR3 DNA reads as TGCAGTGCAGCGTCCAGGGTGAGGCCCCAGCATTTT. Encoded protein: CSAASRVRPQHF.

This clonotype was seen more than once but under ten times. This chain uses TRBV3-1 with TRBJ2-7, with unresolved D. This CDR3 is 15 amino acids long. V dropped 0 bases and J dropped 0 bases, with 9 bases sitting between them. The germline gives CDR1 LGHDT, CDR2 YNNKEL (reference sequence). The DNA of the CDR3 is TGTGCCAGCAGCCAAGATGGAAGCCCCTCCTACGAGCAGTACTTC. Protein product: CASSQDGSPSYEQYF.

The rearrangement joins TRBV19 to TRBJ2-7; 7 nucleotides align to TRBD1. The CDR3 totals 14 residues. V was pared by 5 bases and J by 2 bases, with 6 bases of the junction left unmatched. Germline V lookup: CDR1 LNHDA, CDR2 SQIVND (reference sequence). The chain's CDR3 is CASSSRQGPYEQYF. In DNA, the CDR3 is TGTGCCAGTAGTTCGCGACAGGGACCCTACGAGCAGTACTTC.

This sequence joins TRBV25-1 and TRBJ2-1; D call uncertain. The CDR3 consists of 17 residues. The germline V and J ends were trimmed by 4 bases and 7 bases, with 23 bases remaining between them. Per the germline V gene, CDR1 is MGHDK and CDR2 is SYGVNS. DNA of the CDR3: TGTGCCAGCAGTGGGGGTTGGGTTGTAGGGTATGGGAATGAGCAGTTCTTC. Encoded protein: CASSGGWVVGYGNEQFF.

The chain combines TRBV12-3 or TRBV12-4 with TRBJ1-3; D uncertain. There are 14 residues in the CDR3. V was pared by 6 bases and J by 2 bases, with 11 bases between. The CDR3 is CASRTRAAGNTIYF. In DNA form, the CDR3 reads TGTGCCAGCAGAACTCGGGCTGCTGGAAACACCATATATTTT.

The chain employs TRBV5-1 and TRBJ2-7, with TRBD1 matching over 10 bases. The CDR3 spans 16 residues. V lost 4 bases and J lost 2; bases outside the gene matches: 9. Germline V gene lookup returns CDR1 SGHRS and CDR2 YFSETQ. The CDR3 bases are TGCGCCAGCAGCCCACTCCCGGGACAGGGGACCTACGAGCAGTACTTC. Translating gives CASSPLPGQGTYEQYF. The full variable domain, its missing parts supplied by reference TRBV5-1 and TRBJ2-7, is KAGVTQTPRYLIKTRGQQVTLSCSPISGHRSVSWYQQTPGQGLQFLFEYFSETQRNKGNFPGRFSGRQFSNSRSEMNVSTLELGDSALYLCASSPLPGQGTYEQYFGPGTRLTVT.